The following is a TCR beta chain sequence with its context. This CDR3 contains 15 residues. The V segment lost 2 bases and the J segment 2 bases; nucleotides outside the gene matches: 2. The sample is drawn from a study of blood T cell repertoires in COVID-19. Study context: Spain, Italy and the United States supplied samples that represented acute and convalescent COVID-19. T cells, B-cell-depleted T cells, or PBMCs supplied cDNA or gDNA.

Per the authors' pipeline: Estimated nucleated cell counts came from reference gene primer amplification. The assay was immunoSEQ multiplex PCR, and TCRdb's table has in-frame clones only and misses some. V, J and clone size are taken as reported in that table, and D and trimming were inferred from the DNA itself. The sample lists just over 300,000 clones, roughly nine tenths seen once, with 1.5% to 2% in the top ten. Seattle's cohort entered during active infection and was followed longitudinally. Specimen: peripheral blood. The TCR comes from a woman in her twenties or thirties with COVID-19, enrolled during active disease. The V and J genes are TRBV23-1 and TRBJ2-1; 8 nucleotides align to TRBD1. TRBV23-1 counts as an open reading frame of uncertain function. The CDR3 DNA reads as TGCGCCAGCAGTCAAATACAGGGGGCCTACAATGAGCAGTTCTTC. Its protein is CASSQIQGAYNEQFF.